Listed below are T cell receptor beta chains from one sample, sequenced in a study of blood T cell repertoires in COVID-19. Measured with immunoSEQ multiplex PCR; TCRdb has only the in-frame clones, and not every one. The repertoire consists of 250,000 to 300,000 clones, with 85% to 90% occurring once and the leading ten covering 11%. Material: peripheral blood. The receptors were gathered from a woman aged 25 to 39 with COVID-19, enrolled during active disease. CDR3s include the opening cysteine and the closing phenylalanine or tryptophan. Fields, in order: CDR3 length, D gene, J gene, V gene, clone size, CDR3 protein, CDR3 DNA. A D gene is named only where the DNA matches it firmly. Some rows mark clone size as missing; the rest say once, few, many or name a class of expanded clone.

14 | - | TRBJ2-7 | TRBV11-3 | - | CASSLGPSSYEQYF | TGTGCCAGCAGCTTAGGGCCCAGCTCCTACGAGCAGTACTTC
14 | TRBD2 | TRBJ2-5 | TRBV5-1 | - | CASSGGEIEETQYF | TGCGCCAGCAGCGGGGGGGAAATAGAAGAGACCCAGTACTTC
13 | - | TRBJ2-7 | TRBV4-1 | - | CASSLQRRGEQYF | TGCGCCAGCAGCCTTCAAAGGAGAGGCGAGCAGTACTTC
14 | TRBD2 | TRBJ2-2 | TRBV6-5 | few | CASSSGGETGELFF | TGTGCCAGCAGTAGCGGGGGGGAGACCGGGGAGCTGTTTTTT
16 | TRBD1 | TRBJ1-3 | TRBV18 | - | CASSRYLGTGRNTIYF | TGTGCCAGCTCACGATACCTTGGGACAGGGAGGAACACCATATATTTT
14 | - | TRBJ1-5 | TRBV2 | once | CASNRQAPDQPQHF | TGTGCCAGCAACAGACAGGCCCCGGATCAGCCCCAGCATTTT
15 | - | TRBJ2-2 | TRBV27 | - | CASSSNPGYTGELFF | TGTGCCAGCAGTTCTAATCCAGGGTACACCGGGGAGCTGTTTTTT
14 | - | TRBJ1-1 | TRBV19 | - | CASSILMDRIEAFF | TGTGCCAGTAGTATATTAATGGACAGAATTGAAGCTTTCTTT
14 | TRBD1 | TRBJ1-5 | TRBV15 | few | CATSRKQGRQPQHF | TGTGCCACCAGCAGAAAACAGGGGCGTCAGCCCCAGCATTTT
14 | - | TRBJ1-1 | TRBV27 | - | CASSILGGNTEAFF | TGTGCCAGCAGTATACTAGGGGGGAACACTGAAGCTTTCTTT
13 | - | TRBJ1-1 | TRBV3-1/TRBV3-2 | - | CASSPSGATEAFF | TGTGCCAGCAGCCCCTCTGGGGCCACTGAAGCTTTCTTT
13 | - | TRBJ1-5 | TRBV1 | - | CTCRDRVNQPQHF | TGCACCTGCCGGGACAGGGTGAATCAGCCCCAGCATTTT
13 | - | TRBJ2-2 | TRBV6-5 | - | CASKQGSTGELFF | TGTGCCAGCAAACAGGGAAGCACCGGGGAGCTGTTTTTT
16 | TRBD1 | TRBJ1-1 | TRBV5-1 | - | CASSLGAGQGGTEAFF | TGCGCCAGCAGCTTGGGGGCCGGACAGGGCGGCACTGAAGCTTTCTTT
17 | - | TRBJ1-2 | TRBV5-6 | - | CASSWGSDRPTNYGYTF | TGTGCCAGCAGCTGGGGATCCGACAGGCCCACCAACTATGGCTACACCTTC
17 | - | TRBJ1-3 | TRBV19 | - | CASSIVSAGNSGNTIYF | TGTGCCAGTAGTATAGTCTCCGCCGGGAACTCTGGAAACACCATATATTTT
13 | - | TRBJ2-3 | TRBV4-1 | - | CASSQEYTDTQYF | TGCGCCAGCAGCCAAGAGTACACAGATACGCAGTATTTT
15 | - | TRBJ2-3 | TRBV9 | - | CASSVAAGLSDTQYF | TGTGCCAGCAGCGTAGCCGCAGGGCTTTCAGATACGCAGTATTTT
13 | TRBD2 | TRBJ2-3 | TRBV5-1 | - | CASELAGTDTQYF | TGCGCCAGCGAACTAGCGGGGACAGATACGCAGTATTTT
13 | - | TRBJ2-5 | TRBV6-5 | - | CASRNRVQETQYF | TGTGCCAGCAGGAACAGGGTCCAAGAGACCCAGTACTTC
17 | - | TRBJ1-3 | TRBV18 | few | CASSPLPTDRSGNTIYF | TGTGCCAGCTCACCCCTACCGACAGATCGTTCTGGAAACACCATATATTTT